This paragraph reports one T cell receptor beta chain. This clonotype was seen more than once but under ten times. Its antigen remains unidentified. No clone much larger than this one lies a single base away; base qualities are absent. The data derive from a study of blood T cells in healthy people across ages (dated by TCRdb to the mid-2010s). Some background on the complete study: In model experiments, template switching captured about one uniquely barcoded TCR beta cDNA molecule for every two T cells. The study measured age-related changes in TCR beta repertoire diversity using deep sequencing normalized with unique cDNA molecular identifiers. Four age groups were formed from the donors: young (average approximately 15 years), middle-aged (just under 40), aged (roughly 56) and long-lived (around 82). To avoid experimental bias, donors of different ages were distributed randomly across sequencing lanes. Using the same blood draw, the study looked at two additional independent replicas of 1 million unique cDNA reads for two donors, one aged 18 to 30 and the other aged 80 or older.

The 40 or so donors, aged roughly 6 to 90 years, were systemically healthy Caucasian individuals from Russia. Approximately 10 milliliters of peripheral blood were collected from each donor into EDTA-treated Vacutainer tubes. Ficoll-Paque density-gradient centrifugation was used to isolate PBMCs, with at least 6.5 million per sample. Trizol reagent was used to extract total RNA from the PBMCs, yielding at least 5 micrograms per sample. The percentages of naive CD45RAhigh/CD27high T cells were determined by flow cytometry on a PBMC aliquot from every donor. What the research found in general, with its limitations: Total diversity estimates from one million sequenced T cells were considered lower bounds and underestimates. Because donor CMV infection status was unknown, age-related changes in expanded clonotypes were potentially confounded. Compared with the aged group, the long-lived group had more naive CD4+ T cells, fewer expanded clones and increased TCR diversity, suggesting age selection. Observed TCR beta diversity correlated strongly with the percentage of naive T cells measured by flow cytometry. Conclusive comparison of naive and antigen-experienced compartments was prevented by the profiling of bulk unsorted PBMCs. Observed TCR beta diversity per million T cells fell roughly linearly with age, and a significant reduction was already apparent by age roughly 41.

Library preparation employed 5' RACE. Sequencing was performed on an Illumina HiSeq 2500. The second PCR ran for about 7 to 11 cycles and used a J-beta primer mix along with a sample-barcoded 5' primer. A template-switch 5' adaptor carrying 12 random nucleotides introduced a unique molecular identifier onto each TCR beta cDNA molecule. Each sample yielded at least 2.5 million CDR3-containing paired-end reads. The Mint cDNA synthesis kit, primed by a TRBC-specific oligonucleotide, was used to synthesize first-strand cDNA from all RNA. All cDNA was treated with uracil-DNA glycosylase and then went through a first 18-cycle PCR with the universal primers M1SS and BC2_uni_R. Per the original workflow: For normalization, 1 million high-quality reads, each with a distinct molecular identifier, were randomly selected from each sample. Reads sharing molecular identifiers were discarded rather than binned into consensus sequences. MiTCR, run with a Q25 quality threshold and the strictest error-elimination algorithm, handled CDR3 identification, clonotype clustering and error correction. A nonparametric unseen species model with Euler transformation was used to estimate a lower bound on total TCR beta diversity. In TCRdb, the public reads were trimmed at Q25 with fastp and aligned with MiXCR, with productive beta chains retained. Identical CDR3 protein sequences are pooled into one entry, listed with their most common genes and DNA. It is TCRdb's table, rather than the study itself, that gives the V and J calls and clone size. The sample has 700,000 to 950,000 distinct CDR3 sequences on record, 55% to 70% of them singletons. The top ten clones comprise 22% of the sample.

This TCR was sampled from a man aged 25 to 45 in good health. Specimen: blood.

CDR3 sequence: CASSSQAGRYQETQYF. In nucleotide form, the sequence is TGTGCCAGCAGCTCCCAAGCGGGGAGGTACCAAGAGACCCAGTACTTC. The chain joins TRBV7-2 to TRBJ2-5, with 7 junctional bases fitting TRBD2. CDR1 and CDR2 (SGHTA, FQGNSA) derive from the germline V gene. V is trimmed back by 4 bases and J by 0 bases, and the junction contains 8 bases that no gene match accounts for. From cysteine to phenylalanine, the CDR3 is 16 amino acids long. The read is trimmed to its CDR3 DNA, 48 bases read in frame from base 1.